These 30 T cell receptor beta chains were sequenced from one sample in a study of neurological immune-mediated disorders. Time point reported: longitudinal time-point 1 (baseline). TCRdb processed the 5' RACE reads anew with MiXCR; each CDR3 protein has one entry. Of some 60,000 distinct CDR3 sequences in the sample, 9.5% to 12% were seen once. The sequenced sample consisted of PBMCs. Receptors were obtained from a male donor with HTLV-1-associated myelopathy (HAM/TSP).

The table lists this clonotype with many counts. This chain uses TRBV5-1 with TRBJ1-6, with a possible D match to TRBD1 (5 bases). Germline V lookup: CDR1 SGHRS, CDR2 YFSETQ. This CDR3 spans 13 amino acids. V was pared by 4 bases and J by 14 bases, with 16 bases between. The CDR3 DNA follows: TGCGCCAGCAGCGTTCCGGGGGAAGGGACCCTCCACTTT. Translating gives CASSVPGEGTLHF.

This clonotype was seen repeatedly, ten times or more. The CDR3 DNA is TGTGCCAGCAGCCCCGGGCAGGGTAGCTCCTACGAGCAGTACTTC. This codes for CASSPGQGSSYEQYF. The chain recombines TRBV11-3 with TRBJ2-7, with a weak D call TRBD1 (5 bases). CDR1 and CDR2 (germline): SGHNT, YENEEA. Trimming took off 5 bases at V and 0 bases at J, with 14 bases between the two ends. The CDR3 consists of 15 residues.

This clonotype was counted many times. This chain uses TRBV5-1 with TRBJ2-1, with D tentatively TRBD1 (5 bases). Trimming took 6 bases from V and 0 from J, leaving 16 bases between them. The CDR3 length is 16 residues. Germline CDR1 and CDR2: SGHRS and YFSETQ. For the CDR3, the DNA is TGCGCCAGCAATATAGGGGCAGCTAGCTCCTACAATGAGCAGTTCTTC. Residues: CASNIGAASSYNEQFF. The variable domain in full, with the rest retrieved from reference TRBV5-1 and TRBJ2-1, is KAGVTQTPRYLIKTRGQQVTLSCSPISGHRSVSWYQQTPGQGLQFLFEYFSETQRNKGNFPGRFSGRQFSNSRSEMNVSTLELGDSALYLCASNIGAASSYNEQFFGPGTRLTVL.

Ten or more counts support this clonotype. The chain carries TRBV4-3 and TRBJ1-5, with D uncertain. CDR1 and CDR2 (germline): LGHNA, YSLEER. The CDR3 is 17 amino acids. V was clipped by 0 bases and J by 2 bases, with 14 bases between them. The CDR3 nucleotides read TGCGCCAGCAGCCAAGATGGTGGCGGCATTCGCAATCAGCCCCAGCATTTT. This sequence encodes CASSQDGGGIRNQPQHF.

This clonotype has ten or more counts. CDR3 bases: TGTGCCACCACTAGCGTCCTCTACGAGCAGTACTTC. It specifies CATTSVLYEQYF. The chain combines TRBV6-1 with TRBJ2-7, with TRBD2 matching over 7 bases. V lost 10 bases and J lost 3; bases outside the gene matches: 6. This CDR3 is built from 12 residues. Germline V lookup: CDR1 MNHNS, CDR2 SASEGT.

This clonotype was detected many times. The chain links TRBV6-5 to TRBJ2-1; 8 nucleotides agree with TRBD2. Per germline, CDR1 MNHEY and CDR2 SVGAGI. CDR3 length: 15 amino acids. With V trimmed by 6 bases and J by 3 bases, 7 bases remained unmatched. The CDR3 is CASSHRGGYYNEQFF. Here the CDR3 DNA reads TGTGCCAGCAGCCATCGGGGGGGGTACTACAATGAGCAGTTCTTC.

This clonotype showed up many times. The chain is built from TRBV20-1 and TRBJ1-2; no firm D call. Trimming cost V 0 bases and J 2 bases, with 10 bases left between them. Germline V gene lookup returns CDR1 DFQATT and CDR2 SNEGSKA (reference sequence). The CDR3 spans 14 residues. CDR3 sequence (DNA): TGCAGTGCTAGAGATCTTGAAGGCAACTATGGCTACACCTTC. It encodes CSARDLEGNYGYTF.

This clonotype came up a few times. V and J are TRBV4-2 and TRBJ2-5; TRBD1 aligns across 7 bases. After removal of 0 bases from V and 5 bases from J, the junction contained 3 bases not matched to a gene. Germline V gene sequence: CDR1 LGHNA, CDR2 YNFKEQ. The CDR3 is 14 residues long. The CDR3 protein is CASSQEGGPETQYF. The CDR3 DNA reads TGTGCCAGCAGCCAAGAAGGGGGCCCTGAGACCCAGTACTTC.

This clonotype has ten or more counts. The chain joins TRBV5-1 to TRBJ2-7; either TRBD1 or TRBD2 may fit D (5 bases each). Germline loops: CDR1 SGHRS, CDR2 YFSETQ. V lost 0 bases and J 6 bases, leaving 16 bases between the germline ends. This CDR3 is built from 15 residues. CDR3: CASSLAPGTSSEQYF. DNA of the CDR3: TGCGCCAGCAGCTTGGCTCCCGGGACGTCAAGCGAGCAGTACTTC.

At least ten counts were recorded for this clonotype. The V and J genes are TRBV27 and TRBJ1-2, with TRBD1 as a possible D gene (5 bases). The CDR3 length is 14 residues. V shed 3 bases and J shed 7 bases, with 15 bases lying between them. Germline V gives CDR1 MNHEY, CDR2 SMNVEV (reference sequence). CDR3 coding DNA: TGTGCCAGCAGTTTTCACGGGGGTCGGAGTGGCTACACCTTC. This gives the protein CASSFHGGRSGYTF.

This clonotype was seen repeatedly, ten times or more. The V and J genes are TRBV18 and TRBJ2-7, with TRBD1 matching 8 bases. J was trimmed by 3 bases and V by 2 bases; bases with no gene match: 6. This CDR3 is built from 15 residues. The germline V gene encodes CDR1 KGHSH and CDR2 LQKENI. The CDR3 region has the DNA TGTGCCAGCTCACCAGTACAGGGGGATGACTACGAGCAGTACTTC. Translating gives CASSPVQGDDYEQYF.

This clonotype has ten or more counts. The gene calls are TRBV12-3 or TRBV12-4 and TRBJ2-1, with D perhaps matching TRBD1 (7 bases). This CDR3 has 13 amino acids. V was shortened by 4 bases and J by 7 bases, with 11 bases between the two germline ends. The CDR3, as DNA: TGTGCCAGCAGTTCGACAGGGAGGAATGAGCAGTTCTTC. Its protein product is CASSSTGRNEQFF.

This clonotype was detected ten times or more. CDR3 sequence reads: CASRPADRGYEKLFF. CDR3 nucleotide sequence: TGTGCCAGCAGACCTGCGGACAGGGGGTATGAAAAACTGTTTTTT. The genes are TRBV11-3 and TRBJ1-4; 10 bases line up with TRBD1. Germline assignment: CDR1 SGHNT and CDR2 YENEEA. V was clipped by 6 bases and J by 6 bases; unmatched bases: 7. CDR3 length: 15 residues.

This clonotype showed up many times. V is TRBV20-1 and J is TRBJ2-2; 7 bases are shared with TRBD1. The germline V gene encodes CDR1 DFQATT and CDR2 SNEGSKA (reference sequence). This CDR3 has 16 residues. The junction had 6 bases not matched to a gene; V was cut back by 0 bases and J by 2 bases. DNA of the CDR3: TGCAGTGCTAGAGATCGGGGACAGTCAAACACCGGGGAGCTGTTTTTT. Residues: CSARDRGQSNTGELFF.

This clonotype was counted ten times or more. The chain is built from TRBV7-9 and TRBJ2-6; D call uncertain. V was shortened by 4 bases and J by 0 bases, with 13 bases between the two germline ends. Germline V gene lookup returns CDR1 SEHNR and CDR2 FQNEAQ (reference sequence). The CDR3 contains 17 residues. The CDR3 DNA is TGTGCCAGCAGCTCGACCTCACAAGTCTCTGGGGCCAACGTCCTGACTTTC. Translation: CASSSTSQVSGANVLTF.

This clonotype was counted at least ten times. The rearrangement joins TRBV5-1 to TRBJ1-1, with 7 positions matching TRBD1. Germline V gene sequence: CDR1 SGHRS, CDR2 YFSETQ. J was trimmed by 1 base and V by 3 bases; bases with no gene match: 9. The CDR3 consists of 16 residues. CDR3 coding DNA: TGCGCCAGCAGCTCGTCCACACAGGGGAGGAACACTGAAGCTTTCTTT. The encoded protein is CASSSSTQGRNTEAFF.

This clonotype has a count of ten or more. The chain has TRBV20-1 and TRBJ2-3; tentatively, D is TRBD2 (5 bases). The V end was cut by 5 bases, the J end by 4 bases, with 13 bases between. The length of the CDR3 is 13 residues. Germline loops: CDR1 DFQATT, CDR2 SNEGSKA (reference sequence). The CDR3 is CSAPRGFSDTQYF. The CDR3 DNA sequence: TGCAGTGCTCCCCGGGGATTCTCAGATACGCAGTATTTT.

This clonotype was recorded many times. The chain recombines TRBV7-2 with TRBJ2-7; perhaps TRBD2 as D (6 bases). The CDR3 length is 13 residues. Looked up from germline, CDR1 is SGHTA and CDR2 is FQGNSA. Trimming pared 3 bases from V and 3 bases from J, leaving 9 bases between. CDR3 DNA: TGTGCCAGCAGCTTTAGCGGAAACTACGAGCAGTACTTC. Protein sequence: CASSFSGNYEQYF.

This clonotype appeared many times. CDR3 in DNA: TGTGCCAGCAGCTTTGAGGGGTCCAGTGGCTACACCTTC. This translates into CASSFEGSSGYTF. V gene TRBV11-1 combines with J gene TRBJ1-2; TRBD1 is a possible D gene (5 bases). V lost 3 bases and J lost 7, with 12 bases in between. The CDR3 length is 13 residues. The germline gives CDR1 SGHAT, CDR2 FQDESV (reference sequence).

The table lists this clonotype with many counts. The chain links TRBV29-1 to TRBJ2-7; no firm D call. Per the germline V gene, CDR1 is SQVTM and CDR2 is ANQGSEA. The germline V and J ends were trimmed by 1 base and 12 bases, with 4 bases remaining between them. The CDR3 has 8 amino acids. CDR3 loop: CSVEGPYF. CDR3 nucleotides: TGCAGCGTTGAAGGACCGTACTTC.

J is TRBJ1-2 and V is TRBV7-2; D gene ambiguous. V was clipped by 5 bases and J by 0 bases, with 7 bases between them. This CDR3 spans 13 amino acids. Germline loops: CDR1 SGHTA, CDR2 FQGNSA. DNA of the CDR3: TGTGCCAGCAGCCCCACCACTAACTATGGCTACACCTTC. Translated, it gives CASSPTTNYGYTF. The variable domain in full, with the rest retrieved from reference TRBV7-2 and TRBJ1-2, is GAGVSQSPSNKVTEKGKDVELRCDPISGHTALYWYRQSLGQGLEFLIYFQGNSAPDKSGLPSDRFSAERTGGSVSTLTIQRTQQEDSAVYLCASSPTTNYGYTFGSGTRLTVV.

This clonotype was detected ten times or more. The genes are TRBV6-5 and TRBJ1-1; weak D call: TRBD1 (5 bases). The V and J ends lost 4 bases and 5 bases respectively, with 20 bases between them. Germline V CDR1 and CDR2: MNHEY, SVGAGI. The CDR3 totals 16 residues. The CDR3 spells CASSFLPGRVGTEAFF. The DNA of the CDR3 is TGTGCCAGCAGTTTTCTCCCGGGACGAGTTGGAACTGAAGCTTTCTTT.

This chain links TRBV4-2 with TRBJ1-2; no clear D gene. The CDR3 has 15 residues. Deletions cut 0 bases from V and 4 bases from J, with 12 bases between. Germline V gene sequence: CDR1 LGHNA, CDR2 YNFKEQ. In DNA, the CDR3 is TGTGCCAGCAGCCAAGAATGGACCGGACCCTATGGCTACACCTTC. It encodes CASSQEWTGPYGYTF.

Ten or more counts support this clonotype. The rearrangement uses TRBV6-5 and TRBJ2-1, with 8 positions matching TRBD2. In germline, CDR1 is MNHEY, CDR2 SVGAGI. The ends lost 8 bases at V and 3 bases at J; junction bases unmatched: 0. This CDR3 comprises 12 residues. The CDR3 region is CASRGGYNEQFF. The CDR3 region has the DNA TGTGCCAGCCGGGGGGGCTACAATGAGCAGTTCTTC.

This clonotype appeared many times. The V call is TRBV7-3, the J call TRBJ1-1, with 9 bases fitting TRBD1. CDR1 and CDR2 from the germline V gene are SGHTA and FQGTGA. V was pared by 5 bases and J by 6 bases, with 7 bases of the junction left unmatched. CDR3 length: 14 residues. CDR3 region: CASSQTGGPAEAFF. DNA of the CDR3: TGTGCCAGCAGCCAGACAGGGGGTCCGGCTGAAGCTTTCTTT.

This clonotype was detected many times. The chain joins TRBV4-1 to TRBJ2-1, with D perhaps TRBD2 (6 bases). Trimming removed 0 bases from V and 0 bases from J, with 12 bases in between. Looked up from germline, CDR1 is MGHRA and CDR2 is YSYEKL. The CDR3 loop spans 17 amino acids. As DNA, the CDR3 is TGCGCCAGCAGCCAAGATCTTCGGGGGATCTCCTACAATGAGCAGTTCTTC. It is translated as CASSQDLRGISYNEQFF.

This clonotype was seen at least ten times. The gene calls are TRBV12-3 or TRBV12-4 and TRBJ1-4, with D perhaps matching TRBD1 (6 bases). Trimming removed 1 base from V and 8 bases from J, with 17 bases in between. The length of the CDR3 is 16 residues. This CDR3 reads CASSLGTAGRGEKLFF. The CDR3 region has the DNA TGTGCCAGCAGTTTAGGGACAGCCGGACGCGGGGAAAAACTGTTTTTT.

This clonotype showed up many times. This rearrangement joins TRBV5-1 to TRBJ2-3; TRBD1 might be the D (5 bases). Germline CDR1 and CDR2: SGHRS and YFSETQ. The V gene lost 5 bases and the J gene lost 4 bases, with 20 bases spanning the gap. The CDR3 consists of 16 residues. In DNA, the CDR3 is TGCGCCAGCAGTCCCGTCCCCGAAGGGGCCGCAGATACGCAGTATTTT. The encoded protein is CASSPVPEGAADTQYF. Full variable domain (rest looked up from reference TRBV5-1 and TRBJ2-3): KAGVTQTPRYLIKTRGQQVTLSCSPISGHRSVSWYQQTPGQGLQFLFEYFSETQRNKGNFPGRFSGRQFSNSRSEMNVSTLELGDSALYLCASSPVPEGAADTQYFGPGTRLTVL.

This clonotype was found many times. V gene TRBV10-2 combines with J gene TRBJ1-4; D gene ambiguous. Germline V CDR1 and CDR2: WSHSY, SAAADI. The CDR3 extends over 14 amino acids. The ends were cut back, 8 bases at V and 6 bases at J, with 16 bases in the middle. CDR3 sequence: CASRGGRLHEKLFF. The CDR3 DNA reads TGCGCCAGCCGGGGTGGCAGACTTCATGAAAAACTGTTTTTT.

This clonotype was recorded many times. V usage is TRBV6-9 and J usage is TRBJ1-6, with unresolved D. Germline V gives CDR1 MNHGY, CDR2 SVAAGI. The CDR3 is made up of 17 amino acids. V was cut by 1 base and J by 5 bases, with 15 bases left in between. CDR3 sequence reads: CASSYLKLQRHNSPLHF. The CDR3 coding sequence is TGTGCCAGCAGTTATTTAAAACTCCAGAGACATAATTCACCCCTCCACTTT.